This TCR beta chain was obtained from a study of T-cell reconstitution after alpha-beta-depleted transplantation in children. General study points: Elevated TCRbeta diversity at day 60 was traced, in some patients, to surviving recipient T cells and thymic progenitors. After one year, T-cell counts and TCRbeta diversity mostly came from new T cells. As was reported, about two months after transplant, alpha-beta T cells came from several hundred expanded graft clones.

The CDR3 sequence is 12 residues long. V lost 10 bases, J lost 3 bases, and 9 bases lay in between. In germline, CDR1 is ENHRY, CDR2 SYGVKD. As for this clonotype: Its antigen remains unidentified.

Preparation of the TCRbeta library was carried out with unique molecular identifiers. TCRdb passed the PCR reads through MiXCR, listing each CDR3 protein once. This table holds 330,000 or so distinct CDR3 sequences, roughly 7.8% found once. The chain uses TRBV10-3 and TRBJ2-2; D perhaps matches TRBD1 (5 bases). Source: peripheral blood, taken 360 days after TCRalphabeta/CD19-depleted stem cell transplant. The receptor comes from a female patient aged 2-15 years who had a stem cell transplant for Fanconi anemia, so the T cells may come from the graft donor. Here the CDR3 DNA reads TGTGCCAGCAGGGATTACACCGGGGAGCTGTTTTTT. This codes for CASRDYTGELFF.